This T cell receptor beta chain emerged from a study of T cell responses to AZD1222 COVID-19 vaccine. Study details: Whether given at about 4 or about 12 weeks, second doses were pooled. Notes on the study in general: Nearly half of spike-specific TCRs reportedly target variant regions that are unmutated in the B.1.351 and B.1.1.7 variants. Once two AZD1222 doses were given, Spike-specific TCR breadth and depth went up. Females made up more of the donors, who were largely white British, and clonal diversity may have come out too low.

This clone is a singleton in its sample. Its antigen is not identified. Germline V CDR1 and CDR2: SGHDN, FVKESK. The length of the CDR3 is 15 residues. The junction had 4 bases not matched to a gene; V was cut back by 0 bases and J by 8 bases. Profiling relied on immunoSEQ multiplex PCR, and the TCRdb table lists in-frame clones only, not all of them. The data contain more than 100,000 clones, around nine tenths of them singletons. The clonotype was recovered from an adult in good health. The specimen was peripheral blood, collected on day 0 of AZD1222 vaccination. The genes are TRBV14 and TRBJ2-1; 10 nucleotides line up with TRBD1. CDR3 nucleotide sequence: TGTGCCAGCAGCCAAGACCCCGGGACAGGGGATGAGCAGTTCTTC. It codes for CASSQDPGTGDEQFF. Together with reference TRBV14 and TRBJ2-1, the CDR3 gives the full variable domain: EAGVTQFPSHSVIEKGQTVTLRCDPISGHDNLYWYRRVMGKEIKFLLHFVKESKQDESGMPNNRFLAERTGGTYSTLKVQPAELEDSGVYFCASSQDPGTGDEQFFGPGTRLTVL.